This T cell receptor beta chain is drawn from a study of T cell responses to AZD1222 COVID-19 vaccine. General study points: Across spike, vaccine-associated CD4 TCRs were found, dominant at 160-218 and 743-854.

Trimming left V 3 bases short and J 0 bases short, with 5 bases between. The CDR3 sequence is 12 residues long. From germline, CDR1 is DFQATT and CDR2 SNEGSKA (reference sequence). TCRdb's copy holds only in-frame clones and misses some; the assay was immunoSEQ multiplex PCR. This sample carries around 75,000 clones, approximately 81% of them seen once, and the ten largest clones take about 13%. About this clone: Its antigen is undetermined.

The sample consisted of peripheral blood, taken on day 0 of AZD1222 vaccination. This receptor was obtained from an adult in good health. The rearrangement links TRBV20-1 to TRBJ1-1, with D hard to call. The DNA for the CDR3 is TGCAGTGCTAGTAGCATGAACACTGAAGCTTTCTTT. This sequence encodes CSASSMNTEAFF.